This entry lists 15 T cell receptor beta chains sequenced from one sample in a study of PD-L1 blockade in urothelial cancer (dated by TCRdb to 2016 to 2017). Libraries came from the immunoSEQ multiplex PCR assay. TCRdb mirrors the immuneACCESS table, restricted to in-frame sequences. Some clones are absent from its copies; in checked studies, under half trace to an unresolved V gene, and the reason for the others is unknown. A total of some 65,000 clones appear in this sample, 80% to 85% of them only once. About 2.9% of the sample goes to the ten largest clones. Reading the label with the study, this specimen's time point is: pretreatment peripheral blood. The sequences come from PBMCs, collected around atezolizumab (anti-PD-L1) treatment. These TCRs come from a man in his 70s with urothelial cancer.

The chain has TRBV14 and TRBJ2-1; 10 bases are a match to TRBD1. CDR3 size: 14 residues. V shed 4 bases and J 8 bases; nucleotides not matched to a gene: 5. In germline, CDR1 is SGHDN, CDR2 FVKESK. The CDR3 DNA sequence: TGTGCCAGCAGCCGCGGACAGGGGGTCGATGAGCAGTTCTTC. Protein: CASSRGQGVDEQFF.

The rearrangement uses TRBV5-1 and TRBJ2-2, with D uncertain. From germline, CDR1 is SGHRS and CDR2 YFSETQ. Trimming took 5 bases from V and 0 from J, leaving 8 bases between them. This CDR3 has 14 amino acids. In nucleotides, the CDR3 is TGCGCCAGCAGGAGGAAACCGAACACCGGGGAGCTGTTTTTT. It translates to CASRRKPNTGELFF.

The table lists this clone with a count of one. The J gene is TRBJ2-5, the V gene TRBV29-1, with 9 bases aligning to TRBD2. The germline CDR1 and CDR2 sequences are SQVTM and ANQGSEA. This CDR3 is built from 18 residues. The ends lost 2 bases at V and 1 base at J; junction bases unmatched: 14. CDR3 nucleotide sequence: TGCAGCGTTGAAAGTTCAGAGCGGGAGGTTTTTACCCAAGAGACCCAGTACTTC. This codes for CSVESSEREVFTQETQYF.

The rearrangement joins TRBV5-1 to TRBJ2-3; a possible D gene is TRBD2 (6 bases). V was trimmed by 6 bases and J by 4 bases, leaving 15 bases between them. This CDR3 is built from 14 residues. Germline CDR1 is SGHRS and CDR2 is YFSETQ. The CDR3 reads CASTPRGGADTQYF. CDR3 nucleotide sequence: TGCGCCAGCACCCCTAGGGGAGGCGCAGATACGCAGTATTTT.

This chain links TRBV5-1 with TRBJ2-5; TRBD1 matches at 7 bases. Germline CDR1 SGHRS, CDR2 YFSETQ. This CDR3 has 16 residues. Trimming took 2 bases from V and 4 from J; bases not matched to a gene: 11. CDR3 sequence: CASSFPHRGNGETQYF. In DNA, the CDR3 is TGCGCCAGCAGCTTCCCCCACAGGGGTAACGGAGAGACCCAGTACTTC.

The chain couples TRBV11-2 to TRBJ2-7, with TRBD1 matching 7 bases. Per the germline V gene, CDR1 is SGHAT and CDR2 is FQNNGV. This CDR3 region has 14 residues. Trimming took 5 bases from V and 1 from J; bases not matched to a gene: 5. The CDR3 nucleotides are TGTGCCAGCAGCGCAAACAGGGGATCCTACGAGCAGTACTTC. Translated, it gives CASSANRGSYEQYF. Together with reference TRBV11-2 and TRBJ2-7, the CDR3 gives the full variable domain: EAGVAQSPRYKIIEKRQSVAFWCNPISGHATLYWYQQILGQGPKLLIQFQNNGVVDDSQLPKDRFSAERLKGVDSTLKIQPAKLEDSAVYLCASSANRGSYEQYFGPGTRLTVT.

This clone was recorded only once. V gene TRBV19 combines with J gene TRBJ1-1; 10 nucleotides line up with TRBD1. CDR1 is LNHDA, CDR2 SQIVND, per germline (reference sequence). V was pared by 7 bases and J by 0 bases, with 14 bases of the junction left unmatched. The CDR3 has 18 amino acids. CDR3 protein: CASNHPGTGVRMNTEAFF. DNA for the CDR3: TGTGCCAGTAACCACCCCGGGACAGGGGTCCGTATGAACACTGAAGCTTTCTTT.

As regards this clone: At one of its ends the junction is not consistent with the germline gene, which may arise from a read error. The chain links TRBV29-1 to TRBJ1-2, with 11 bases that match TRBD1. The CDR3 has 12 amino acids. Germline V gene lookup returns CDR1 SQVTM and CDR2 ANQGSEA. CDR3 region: CRVGQGAGGYTF. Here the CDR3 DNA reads TGCAGAGTTGGACAGGGGGCGGGCGGCTACACCTTC.

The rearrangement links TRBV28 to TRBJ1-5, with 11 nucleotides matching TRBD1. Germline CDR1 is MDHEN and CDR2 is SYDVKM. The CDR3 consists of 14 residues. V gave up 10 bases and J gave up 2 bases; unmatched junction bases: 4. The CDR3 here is CAITDRGRNQPQHF. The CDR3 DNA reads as TGTGCCATCACGGACAGGGGGCGCAATCAGCCCCAGCATTTT.

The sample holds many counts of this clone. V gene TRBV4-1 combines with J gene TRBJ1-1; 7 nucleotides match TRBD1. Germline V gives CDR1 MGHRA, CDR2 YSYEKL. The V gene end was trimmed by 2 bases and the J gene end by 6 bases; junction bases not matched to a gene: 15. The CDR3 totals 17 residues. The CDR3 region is CASSQKGGIGQAAEAFF. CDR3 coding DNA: TGCGCCAGCAGCCAAAAAGGCGGGATAGGACAGGCGGCTGAAGCTTTCTTT.

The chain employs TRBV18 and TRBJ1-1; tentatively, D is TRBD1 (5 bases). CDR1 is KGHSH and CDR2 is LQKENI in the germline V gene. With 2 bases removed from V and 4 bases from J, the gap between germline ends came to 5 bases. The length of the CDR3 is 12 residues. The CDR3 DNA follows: TGTGCCAGCTCACCAGGGGCCACTGAAGCTTTCTTT. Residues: CASSPGATEAFF.

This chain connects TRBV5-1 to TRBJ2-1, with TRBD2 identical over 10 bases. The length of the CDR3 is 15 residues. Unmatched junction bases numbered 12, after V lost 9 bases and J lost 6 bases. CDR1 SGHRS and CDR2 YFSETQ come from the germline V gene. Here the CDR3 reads CATRKAAGGPNEQFF. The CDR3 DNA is TGCGCCACCCGAAAAGCAGCGGGAGGGCCCAATGAGCAGTTCTTC.

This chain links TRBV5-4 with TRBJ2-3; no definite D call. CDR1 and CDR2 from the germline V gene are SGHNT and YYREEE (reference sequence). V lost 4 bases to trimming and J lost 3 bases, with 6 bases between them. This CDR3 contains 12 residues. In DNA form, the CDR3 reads TGTGCCAGCAGCCTACTTACAGATACGCAGTATTTT. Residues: CASSLLTDTQYF.

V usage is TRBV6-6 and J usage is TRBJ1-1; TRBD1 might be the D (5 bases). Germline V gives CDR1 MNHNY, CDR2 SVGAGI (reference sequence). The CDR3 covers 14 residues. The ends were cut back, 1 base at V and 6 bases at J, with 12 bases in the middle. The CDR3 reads CASSYFDSISEAFF. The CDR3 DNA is TGTGCCAGCAGTTACTTCGACAGTATATCTGAAGCTTTCTTT.

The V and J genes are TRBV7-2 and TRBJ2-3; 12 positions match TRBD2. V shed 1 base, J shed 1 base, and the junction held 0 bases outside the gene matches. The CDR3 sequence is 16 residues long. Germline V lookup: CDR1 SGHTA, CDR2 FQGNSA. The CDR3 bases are TGTGCCAGCAGCTTAGGACTAGCGGGAGGCACAGATACGCAGTATTTT. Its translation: CASSLGLAGGTDTQYF.